The rows below give T cell receptor beta chains drawn from one sample of a study of T cells in tumors after PD-1 blockade. Profiled with immunoSEQ multiplex PCR; TCRdb holds only in-frame clones, not every one. The sample lists some 66,000 clones; around 67% were seen once. This specimen consisted of PBMCs, obtained after anti-PD-1 treatment. The receptors were sampled from a human donor with basal cell carcinoma. Both conserved end residues are part of each CDR3. The D gene is left open where the match is weak. Clone size is stated in some rows and not others, as once, few, many or a class when expanded.

J gene,D gene,clone size,V gene,CDR3 protein,CDR3 DNA
TRBJ1-2,NA,once,TRBV18,CASSPWGSPDYGYTF,TGTGCCAGCTCGCCTTGGGGCTCCCCCGACTATGGCTACACCTTC
TRBJ1-5,NA,NA,TRBV10-2,CASRLSINQPQHF,TGCGCCAGTCGCCTGTCGATTAATCAGCCCCAGCATTTT
TRBJ1-1,NA,once,TRBV30,CAWRGDKGREAFF,TGTGCCTGGAGGGGGGATAAGGGGCGAGAAGCTTTCTTT
TRBJ2-3,TRBD2,NA,TRBV11-3,CASSLGGADTQYF,TGTGCCAGCAGCTTGGGAGGGGCAGATACGCAGTATTTT
TRBJ2-5,TRBD1,NA,TRBV2,CATNLQGREETQYF,TGTGCCACCAATTTACAGGGGCGGGAAGAGACCCAGTACTTC
TRBJ2-3,NA,NA,TRBV12-5,CASARTDTQYF,TGTGCTAGTGCTCGGACAGATACGCAGTATTTT
TRBJ2-7,NA,NA,TRBV3-1/TRBV3-2,CASSQIRGRDLGEQYF,TGTGCCAGCAGCCAAATCCGCGGGCGCGACCTAGGGGAGCAGTACTTC
TRBJ2-3,NA,NA,TRBV3-1/TRBV3-2,CASSQVPRRGADTQYF,TGTGCCAGCAGCCAAGTACCTAGGCGTGGGGCAGATACGCAGTATTTT
TRBJ1-5,NA,few,TRBV15,CATSRDKGWDQPQHF,TGTGCCACCAGCAGAGATAAGGGGTGGGACCAGCCCCAGCATTTT
TRBJ1-3,NA,NA,TRBV19,CASSTIGAETGHTISGNTIYF,TGTGCCAGTAGTACAATCGGCGCTGAAACGGGACACACGATCTCTGGAAACACCATATATTTT
TRBJ2-3,NA,NA,TRBV6-2/TRBV6-3,CASSYLDTQYF,TGTGCCAGCAGTTACCTAGATACGCAGTATTTT
TRBJ2-3,NA,NA,TRBV9,CASSVRDADTQYF,TGTGCCAGCAGCGTTCGGGACGCAGATACGCAGTATTTT